This TCR beta chain originates from a study of blood T cell repertoires in COVID-19. Method: immunoSEQ multiplex PCR; TCRdb's copy keeps in-frame clones and lacks some. The data show roughly 230,000 clones, with 83% seen just once and around 7.2% held by the top ten. The CDR3 spans 15 residues. Unmatched junction bases numbered 7, after V lost 2 bases and J lost 5 bases. Germline V CDR1 and CDR2: LGHDT, YNNKEL (reference sequence). The sequenced material came from peripheral blood. This chain links TRBV3-1 (or the pseudogene TRBV3-2) with TRBJ2-3; TRBD1 matches 7 bases. This receptor was identified in a woman aged 45-59 years with acute or convalescent COVID-19. The CDR3 nucleotides are TGTGCCAGCAGCCAAATGACAGGGAAGATAGATACGCAGTATTTT. As protein: CASSQMTGKIDTQYF.